This T cell receptor beta chain was sequenced during a study of blood T cell repertoires in COVID-19. This CDR3 has 13 residues. Germline lookup yields CDR1 SGHDT and CDR2 YYEEEE. Germline trimming cut 0 bases from V and 5 bases from J; bases unmatched to any gene: 0. Sequencing was performed with immunoSEQ multiplex PCR; in TCRdb, only in-frame clones are kept and a portion is missing. The data show about 420,000 clones, around nine tenths seen once. For this clone: This sample includes further DNA sequences coding for the same CDR3.

This clonotype was sampled from a young man with COVID-19, enrolled during active disease. The sample consisted of peripheral blood. The chain joins TRBV5-6 to TRBJ2-5; 8 bases match TRBD2. The CDR3 DNA is TGTGCCAGCAGCTTGGAGCGGGGGGAGACCCAGTACTTC. Protein sequence: CASSLERGETQYF.